This TCR beta chain is drawn from a study of PD-1 blockade in classical Hodgkin lymphoma. Time point defined: cycle 4 day 1 (C4D1), after more than five weeks of nivolumab. Every one of the patients relapsed after autologous stem cell transplantation (brentuximab vedotin exposure was variable). Profiling relied on immunoSEQ multiplex PCR, and the TCRdb table lists in-frame clones only, not all of them. The table includes 9,500 or so clones, 80% to 85% detected once. Study-level results: Any patient who commenced nivolumab under 1 year after ASCT was excluded. Compared with baseline, CD4+ but not CD8+ TCR diversity had risen significantly by C4D1. Patients who responded completely had about the same baseline diversity as newly diagnosed patients.

In the case of this clone: Its antigen remains unidentified.

CDR3 length equals 18 residues. The ends were cut back, 1 base at V and 2 bases at J, with 21 bases in the middle. The V gene's germline CDR1 is SGHDT and CDR2 YYEEEE. The receptor's source is a human donor with classical Hodgkin lymphoma. The sample was peripheral blood mononuclear cells (PBMCs), taken before the fourth cycle of nivolumab. This sequence joins TRBV5-6 and TRBJ2-5; weak D call: TRBD1 (5 bases). DNA of the CDR3: TGTGCCAGCAGCTTGCTGGGGCGCCTACTTTCAATTCAAGAGACCCAGTACTTC. Translation: CASSLLGRLLSIQETQYF. Drawing the rest from reference TRBV5-6 and TRBJ2-5, the complete variable domain is DAGVTQSPTHLIKTRGQQVTLRCSPKSGHDTVSWYQQALGQGPQFIFQYYEEEERQRGNFPDRFSGHQFPNYSSELNVNALLLGDSALYLCASSLLGRLLSIQETQYFGPGTRLLVL.